Listed below are T cell receptor beta chains from one sample, sequenced in a study of blood T cells in healthy people across ages. Via MiXCR, TCRdb re-called the 5' RACE reads, giving one row per CDR3 protein. The sample includes roughly 1,800,000 distinct CDR3 sequences, roughly 52% of them seen just once. Sample: blood. The receptors stem from a middle-aged woman in good health. Both conserved end residues are part of each CDR3. Fields, in order: CDR3 protein, V gene, clone size, J gene. Clone size is given for some rows only: seen once, a few or many times, or a class if the clone is expanded.

cdr3_aa: CATSIALGQSYNEQFF
v_call: TRBV15
clone_size: .
j_call: TRBJ2-1

cdr3_aa: CASSLVRGRGRSSTDTQYF
v_call: TRBV5-1
clone_size: .
j_call: TRBJ2-3

cdr3_aa: CASSLVRGHANGYTF
v_call: TRBV27
clone_size: .
j_call: TRBJ1-2

cdr3_aa: CSTGGGTDTQYF
v_call: TRBV20-1
clone_size: .
j_call: TRBJ2-3

cdr3_aa: CASSQETARANIQYF
v_call: TRBV14
clone_size: few
j_call: TRBJ2-4

cdr3_aa: CASSPLGRVNTGELFF
v_call: TRBV4-1
clone_size: .
j_call: TRBJ2-2

cdr3_aa: CASRRGMGSGEETQYF
v_call: TRBV6-1
clone_size: .
j_call: TRBJ2-5

cdr3_aa: CSARGVLEGTAKNIQYF
v_call: TRBV20-1
clone_size: few
j_call: TRBJ2-4

cdr3_aa: CASSEVGVGYNEQFF
v_call: TRBV6-6
clone_size: .
j_call: TRBJ2-1

cdr3_aa: CASSQFLGGDFDEQYF
v_call: TRBV4-1
clone_size: .
j_call: TRBJ2-7

cdr3_aa: CASSNEGESSGANVLTF
v_call: TRBV21-1
clone_size: few
j_call: TRBJ2-6

cdr3_aa: CASSLRQHSNQPQHF
v_call: TRBV12-3/TRBV12-4
clone_size: .
j_call: TRBJ1-5

cdr3_aa: CASSDSGEWDTQYF
v_call: TRBV6-4
clone_size: .
j_call: TRBJ2-3

cdr3_aa: CSALLAQGRIGGYTF
v_call: TRBV20-1
clone_size: few
j_call: TRBJ1-2

cdr3_aa: CASRAEGARDYEQYF
v_call: TRBV13
clone_size: .
j_call: TRBJ2-7

cdr3_aa: CASSQGLLTGPYEQYF
v_call: TRBV14
clone_size: .
j_call: TRBJ2-7

cdr3_aa: CASSYEGRSNQPQHF
v_call: TRBV6-2/TRBV6-3
clone_size: .
j_call: TRBJ1-5

cdr3_aa: CATRQGTSRDTQYF
v_call: TRBV2
clone_size: .
j_call: TRBJ2-3

cdr3_aa: CARSPDTGMNTEAFF
v_call: TRBV5-1
clone_size: .
j_call: TRBJ1-1